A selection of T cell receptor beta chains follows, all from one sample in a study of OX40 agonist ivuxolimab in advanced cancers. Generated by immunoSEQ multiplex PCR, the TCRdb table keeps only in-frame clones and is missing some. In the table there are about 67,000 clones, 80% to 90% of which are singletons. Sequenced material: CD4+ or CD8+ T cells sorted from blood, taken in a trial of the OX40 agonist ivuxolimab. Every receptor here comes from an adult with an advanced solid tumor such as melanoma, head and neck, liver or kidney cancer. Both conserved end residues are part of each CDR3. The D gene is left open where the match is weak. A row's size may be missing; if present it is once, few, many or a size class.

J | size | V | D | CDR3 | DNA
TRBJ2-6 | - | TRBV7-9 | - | CAAPWPATSGANVLTF | TGTGCAGCACCCTGGCCGGCGACCTCTGGGGCCAACGTCCTGACTTTC
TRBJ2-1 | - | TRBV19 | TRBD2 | CASSGGGKGEQFF | TGTGCCAGTAGTGGGGGAGGGAAAGGTGAGCAGTTCTTC
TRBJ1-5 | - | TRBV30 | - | CAWSGGYNQPQHF | TGTGCCTGGAGTGGCGGGTATAATCAGCCCCAGCATTTT
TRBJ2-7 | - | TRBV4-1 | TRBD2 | CASSQGEGGDEQYF | TGCGCCAGCAGCCAAGGGGAGGGAGGGGACGAGCAGTACTTC
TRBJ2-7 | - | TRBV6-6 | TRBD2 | CASRGLAGRGEQYF | TGTGCCTCGCGGGGACTAGCGGGCAGGGGCGAGCAGTACTTC
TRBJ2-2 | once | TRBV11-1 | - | CASSPRDWNTGELFF | TGTGCCAGCAGTCCCCGGGACTGGAACACCGGGGAGCTGTTTTTT
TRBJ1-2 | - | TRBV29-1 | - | CSVVVSYSYTF | TGCAGCGTTGTTGTGAGCTATAGCTACACCTTC
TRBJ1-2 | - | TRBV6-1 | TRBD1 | CASGQEFNYGYTF | TGTGCCAGCGGACAGGAATTTAACTATGGCTACACCTTC
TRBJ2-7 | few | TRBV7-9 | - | CASGGPGGGEQYF | TGTGCCAGCGGGGGTCCGGGTGGGGGCGAGCAGTACTTC
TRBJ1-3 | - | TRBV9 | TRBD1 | CASSAGQEGNTIYF | TGTGCCAGCAGCGCCGGACAGGAGGGAAACACCATATATTTT
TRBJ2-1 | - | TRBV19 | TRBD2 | CASSIWTSGSKNEQFF | TGTGCCAGTAGTATTTGGACTAGCGGGAGTAAGAATGAGCAGTTCTTC
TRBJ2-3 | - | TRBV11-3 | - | CASSFLTSDTQYF | TGTGCCAGCAGCTTCCTTACATCGGATACGCAGTATTTT
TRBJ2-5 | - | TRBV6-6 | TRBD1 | CASTGTGGYETQYF | TGTGCCAGCACAGGGACAGGGGGATACGAGACCCAGTACTTC
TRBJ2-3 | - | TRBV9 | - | CASSVEGDLADTQYF | TGTGCCAGCAGCGTAGAGGGCGATCTGGCAGATACGCAGTATTTT
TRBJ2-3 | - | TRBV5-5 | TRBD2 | CASSFLAGGLSSWDTQYF | TGTGCCAGCAGCTTCCTAGCGGGGGGGCTTTCCAGTTGGGATACGCAGTATTTT
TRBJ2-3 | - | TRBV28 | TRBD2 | CASSLSGITDTQYF | TGTGCCAGCAGTCTTAGCGGGATCACAGATACGCAGTATTTT
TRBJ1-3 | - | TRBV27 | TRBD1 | CASSLSQGSLGDTIYF | TGTGCCAGCAGTTTATCACAGGGGTCCCTCGGGGACACCATATATTTT
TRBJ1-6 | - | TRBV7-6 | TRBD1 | CASSLEAQGGNSPLHF | TGTGCCAGCAGCTTAGAGGCCCAGGGGGGCAATTCACCCCTCCACTTT
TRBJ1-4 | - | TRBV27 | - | CASSSTDSTNEKLFF | TGTGCCAGCAGTAGCACCGACAGCACTAATGAAAAACTGTTTTTT
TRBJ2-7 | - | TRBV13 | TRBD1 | CASSLEGTGGYEQYF | TGTGCCAGCAGCTTAGAAGGGACAGGGGGATACGAGCAGTACTTC
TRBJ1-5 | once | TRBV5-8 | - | CASSPKGRLSQPQHF | TGTGCCAGCAGCCCCAAGGGCAGGTTGTCGCAGCCCCAGCATTTT
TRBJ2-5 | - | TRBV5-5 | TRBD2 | CASSQGLAGETQYF | TGTGCCAGCAGCCAGGGACTAGCGGGAGAGACCCAGTACTTC
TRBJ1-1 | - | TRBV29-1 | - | CSVESGNTEAFF | TGCAGCGTTGAATCCGGGAACACTGAAGCTTTCTTT
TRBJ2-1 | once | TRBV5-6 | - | CASSLDRSSSYNEQFF | TGTGCCAGCAGTCTGGACCGTTCGAGCTCCTACAATGAGCAGTTCTTC
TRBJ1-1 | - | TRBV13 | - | CASSRRRGEGMNTEAFF | TGTGCCAGCAGCCGCCGACGCGGGGAAGGAATGAACACTGAAGCTTTCTTT
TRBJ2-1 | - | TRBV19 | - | CASTSDRDYHNEQFF | TGTGCCAGTACCTCGGACAGGGACTACCACAATGAGCAGTTCTTC
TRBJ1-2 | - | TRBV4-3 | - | CATAGVGGYTF | TGCGCCACGGCAGGGGTGGGTGGCTACACCTTC
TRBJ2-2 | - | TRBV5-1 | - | CASNRGADTGELFF | TGCGCCAGCAACCGGGGGGCGGACACCGGGGAGCTGTTTTTT
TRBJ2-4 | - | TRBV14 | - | CASSQAGKDIQYF | TGTGCCAGCAGCCAAGCGGGGAAAGACATTCAGTACTTC
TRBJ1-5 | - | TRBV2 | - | CASTRRIGQLSNQPQHF | TGTGCCAGCACTCGTCGAATCGGACAGCTTAGCAATCAGCCCCAGCATTTT
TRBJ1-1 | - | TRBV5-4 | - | CASSHRDSAEAFF | TGTGCCAGCAGCCACAGGGATTCGGCTGAAGCTTTCTTT
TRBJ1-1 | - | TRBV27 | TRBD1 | CASSPWDRGGTEAFF | TGTGCCAGCAGTCCCTGGGACAGGGGTGGGACTGAAGCTTTCTTT
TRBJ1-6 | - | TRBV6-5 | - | CASSYSGGEHSPLHF | TGTGCCAGCAGTTACTCAGGAGGGGAACATTCACCCCTCCACTTT
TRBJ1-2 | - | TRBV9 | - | CASSPGVNYGYTF | TGTGCCAGCAGCCCGGGGGTTAACTATGGCTACACCTTC
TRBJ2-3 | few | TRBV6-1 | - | CASSVGLGNKAADTQYF | TGTGCCAGCAGTGTCGGTCTTGGAAATAAGGCTGCAGATACGCAGTATTTT
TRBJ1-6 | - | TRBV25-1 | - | CASNPGAGVNSPLHF | TGTGCCAGCAATCCAGGGGCGGGAGTTAATTCACCCCTCCACTTT
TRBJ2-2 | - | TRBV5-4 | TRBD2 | CASSLGLAGGLDTGELFF | TGTGCCAGCAGCTTGGGACTAGCGGGGGGTCTGGACACCGGGGAGCTGTTTTTT
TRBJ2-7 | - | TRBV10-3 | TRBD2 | CAISAGTSGYEQYF | TGTGCCATCAGTGCTGGGACTAGCGGCTACGAGCAGTACTTC
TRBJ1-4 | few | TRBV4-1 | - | CASSQGPTGAEKLFF | TGCGCCAGCAGCCAAGGCCCTACCGGAGCCGAAAAACTGTTTTTT
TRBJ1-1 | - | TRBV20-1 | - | CSVTGNTEAFF | TGCAGTGTTACAGGGAACACTGAAGCTTTCTTT
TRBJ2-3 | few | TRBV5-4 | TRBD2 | CASSRTSGTDTQYF | TGTGCCAGCAGCCGGACTAGCGGCACAGATACGCAGTATTTT
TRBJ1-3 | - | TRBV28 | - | CASRPGGAGNTIYF | TGTGCCAGCAGACCTGGGGGGGCTGGAAACACCATATATTTT
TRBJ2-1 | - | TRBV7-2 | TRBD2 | CASSRTGTSGGNEQFF | TGTGCCAGCAGCCGAACCGGGACTAGCGGGGGAAATGAGCAGTTCTTC
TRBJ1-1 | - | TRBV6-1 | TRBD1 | CASGPGTALNTEAFF | TGTGCCAGCGGACCCGGGACAGCCTTGAACACTGAAGCTTTCTTT